These T cell receptor beta chains were read from a single sample in a study of blood T cell repertoires in COVID-19. Produced via immunoSEQ multiplex PCR; TCRdb's table is partial and in-frame only. The top ten hold 5.6% of the sample, which has 180,000 or so clones, about 82% seen once. The sequencing input was PBMCs or T cells enriched from blood (not recorded which). Receptors were obtained from a middle-aged man with acute COVID-19. Each CDR3 is given with its conserved first and last residue. The D gene is left open where the match is weak. Clone size is not always given. Where it is, it says once, few, many or a class for expanded clones.

v_call: TRBV15
d_call: NA
j_call: TRBJ1-5
clone_size: NA
cdr3_nt: TGTGCCACCAGCAGAGGATCGTCGGGTTTCAGCAATCAGCCCCAGCATTTT
cdr3_aa: CATSRGSSGFSNQPQHF

v_call: TRBV7-9
d_call: NA
j_call: TRBJ2-5
clone_size: NA
cdr3_nt: TGTGCCAGCAGCACGACGGGAGAGACCCAGTACTTC
cdr3_aa: CASSTTGETQYF

v_call: TRBV2
d_call: NA
j_call: TRBJ1-1
clone_size: NA
cdr3_nt: TGTGCCAGCATCTCTGAACAGGGCTCCACTGAAGCTTTCTTT
cdr3_aa: CASISEQGSTEAFF

v_call: TRBV7-2
d_call: NA
j_call: TRBJ2-5
clone_size: NA
cdr3_nt: TGTGCCAGCAGCCATGGAGGAGCTGGCGAGACCCAGTACTTC
cdr3_aa: CASSHGGAGETQYF

v_call: TRBV28
d_call: TRBD1
j_call: TRBJ1-2
clone_size: NA
cdr3_nt: TGTGCCAGCAGAACCCCAGGGACAGGGATATATGGCTACACCTTC
cdr3_aa: CASRTPGTGIYGYTF

v_call: TRBV6-5
d_call: TRBD1
j_call: TRBJ2-5
clone_size: NA
cdr3_nt: TGTGCCAGCGCAGGGACAGGGTTACAAGAGACCCAGTACTTC
cdr3_aa: CASAGTGLQETQYF

v_call: TRBV18
d_call: TRBD2
j_call: TRBJ2-7
clone_size: NA
cdr3_nt: TGTGCCAGCTCACCTGGCCTTAGCGGGTCCGCCTACGAGCAGTACTTC
cdr3_aa: CASSPGLSGSAYEQYF

v_call: TRBV19
d_call: NA
j_call: TRBJ2-7
clone_size: NA
cdr3_nt: TGTATCGGTCAGGGTCGGCGTTTAAACGAGCAGTACTTC
cdr3_aa: CIGQGRRLNEQYF

v_call: TRBV11-2
d_call: NA
j_call: TRBJ2-2
clone_size: NA
cdr3_nt: TGTGCCTCCACGGCGGGTTGGAACACCGGGGAGCTGTTTTTT
cdr3_aa: CASTAGWNTGELFF

v_call: TRBV5-6
d_call: NA
j_call: TRBJ1-5
clone_size: NA
cdr3_nt: TGTGCCAGCAGCTTGGACCCCAACACCCATAGCAATCAGCCCCAGCATTTT
cdr3_aa: CASSLDPNTHSNQPQHF

v_call: TRBV2
d_call: TRBD1
j_call: TRBJ1-5
clone_size: few
cdr3_nt: TGTGCCAGCAGTGAAGCGGACAGGGTAGGTCAGCCCCAGCATTTT
cdr3_aa: CASSEADRVGQPQHF

v_call: TRBV9
d_call: NA
j_call: TRBJ2-5
clone_size: NA
cdr3_nt: TGTGCCAGCAGCCTTAGCGGTCAAGAGACCCAGTACTTC
cdr3_aa: CASSLSGQETQYF

v_call: TRBV27
d_call: TRBD2
j_call: TRBJ2-7
clone_size: NA
cdr3_nt: TGTGCCAGCACCCAGCGGGAGGGCTACGAGCAGTACTTC
cdr3_aa: CASTQREGYEQYF

v_call: TRBV5-1
d_call: TRBD2
j_call: TRBJ2-7
clone_size: NA
cdr3_nt: TGCGCCAGCAGTACCGGGACTAGCGGTTACGAGCAGTACTTC
cdr3_aa: CASSTGTSGYEQYF

v_call: TRBV2
d_call: NA
j_call: TRBJ1-2
clone_size: NA
cdr3_nt: TGTGCCAGCAGGGTTCGGGGGGGGTCCTCCTATGGCTACACCTTC
cdr3_aa: CASRVRGGSSYGYTF

v_call: TRBV30
d_call: NA
j_call: TRBJ1-4
clone_size: NA
cdr3_nt: TGTGCCTGGAGTGTAGGTCAGGCAACTAATGAAAAACTGTTTTTT
cdr3_aa: CAWSVGQATNEKLFF

v_call: TRBV19
d_call: NA
j_call: TRBJ1-2
clone_size: NA
cdr3_nt: TGTGCCAGTAGTATAGATGATACTCATGGCTACACCTTC
cdr3_aa: CASSIDDTHGYTF

v_call: TRBV7-9
d_call: TRBD1
j_call: TRBJ2-5
clone_size: few
cdr3_nt: TGTGCCAGCAGCTCCGGGACAGGGGTCGCGGAGACCCAGTACTTC
cdr3_aa: CASSSGTGVAETQYF

v_call: TRBV20-1
d_call: NA
j_call: TRBJ2-7
clone_size: NA
cdr3_nt: TGCAGTGCACCCCGGTCCTACGAGCAGTACTTC
cdr3_aa: CSAPRSYEQYF

v_call: TRBV7-9
d_call: NA
j_call: TRBJ1-1
clone_size: NA
cdr3_nt: TGTGCCAGCAGCGATGGACAGAACACTGAAGCTTTCTTT
cdr3_aa: CASSDGQNTEAFF

v_call: TRBV6-5
d_call: TRBD1
j_call: TRBJ1-2
clone_size: NA
cdr3_nt: TGTGCCAGCAGTCACCGGGACAGTATTCTCTATGGCTACACCTTC
cdr3_aa: CASSHRDSILYGYTF

v_call: TRBV6-1
d_call: NA
j_call: TRBJ2-6
clone_size: NA
cdr3_nt: TGTGCCAGCAGTGAAGGCGGGGTCTCTGGGGCCAACGTCCTGACTTTC
cdr3_aa: CASSEGGVSGANVLTF